This TCR beta chain comes out of a study of immune evolution from preneoplasia to lung adenocarcinoma. Study-wide results and limits: Clonality was highest in normal lung, lower in later-stage lesions apparently. From normal lung to invasive adenocarcinoma, top clone frequencies appeared to decrease.

Notes on this clone: What it binds is unknown.

Germline CDR1 SGHTA, CDR2 FQGNSA. V lost 5 bases, J lost 4 bases, and 8 bases stayed unmatched. The CDR3 runs to 15 residues. Two lung cancer pathologists independently confirmed each histologic diagnosis. Sequencing used immunoSEQ multiplex PCR; TCRdb keeps in-frame clones, though not all of them. The sample consists of over 6,500 clones, roughly 78% of them appearing once. The sequencing sample was made of FFPE adjacent normal lung tissue. This receptor was obtained from a person aged 65-85 years with lung adenocarcinoma. The genes are TRBV7-2 and TRBJ1-2; 9 bases map to TRBD1. DNA for the CDR3: TGTGCCAGCAGCATCCGGGACAGGGATAGCTATGGCTACACCTTC. Translated, it gives CASSIRDRDSYGYTF.